These 11 T cell receptor beta chains were sequenced from one sample in a study of T cell repertoires in cytomegalovirus infection (dated by TCRdb to 2018 to 2020). Sequencing was carried out with an Illumina HiSeq 1500. TCRdb trimmed public reads at Q25 via fastp, called clones via MiXCR and kept in-frame beta chains. Each CDR3 protein gets just one entry, which takes the most common genes and DNA from the rows behind it. A total of about 900,000 distinct CDR3 sequences appear in this sample, around 30% of them only once. The ten top clones hold around 15% of the sample. These receptors have no known antigen. The treatment or condition label on this specimen signifies: in vitro stimulation with specific CMV peptide epitopes to enrich CMV-specific T cells. The sequencing here drew on cultured CD8+ T cells from PBMCs, taken from culture after CMV antigen stimulation. The receptors stem from a human donor in good health (CMV status not recorded). Some clones in this sample may be carry-over from other donors' samples.

The CDR3 DNA is TGTGCCAGCTCGAAGACAGGGGGCAGGGATGAAAAACTGTTTTTT. Translation: CASSKTGGRDEKLFF. The V and J genes are TRBV18 and TRBJ1-4; 10 bases line up with TRBD1. V lost 6 bases to trimming and J lost 6 bases; unmatched junction nucleotides: 7. The CDR3 is 15 residues long. Germline assignment: CDR1 KGHSH and CDR2 LQKENI.

This clonotype was picked up a small number of times. The chain uses TRBV10-3 and TRBJ2-1, with unresolved D. V lost 7 bases and J lost 7, with 14 bases in between. The CDR3 runs 13 residues. Germline V gives CDR1 ENHRY, CDR2 SYGVKD. The CDR3 DNA reads as TGTGCCATCATGGCGGCCCTTAGTAATGAGCAGTTCTTC. Protein: CAIMAALSNEQFF.

The rearrangement links TRBV15 to TRBJ2-5; D uncertain. This CDR3 has 12 residues. CDR1 and CDR2 (germline): LNHNV, YYDKDF (reference sequence). Trimming took off 1 base at V and 9 bases at J, with 9 bases between the two ends. CDR3 DNA: TGTGCCACCAGCAGAGTTCCCTCACCCCAGTACTTC. Protein: CATSRVPSPQYF.

There are a few counts of this clonotype. V gene TRBV7-6 combines with J gene TRBJ1-2, with 9 bases fitting TRBD1. The CDR3 covers 15 residues. Trimming cost V 5 bases and J 5 bases; bases outside gene matches: 9. The germline gives CDR1 SGHVS, CDR2 FNYEAQ. CDR3 DNA sequence: TGTGCCAGCAGCCCACCGGACAGGGGAGCATATGGCTACACCTTC. It translates to CASSPPDRGAYGYTF.

This clonotype occurred many times. The chain links TRBV7-8 to TRBJ2-5; no clear D gene. The V end lost 4 bases, the J end lost 5 bases, and 14 bases lay between the germline ends. Germline CDR1 is SGHVS and CDR2 is FQNEAQ. CDR3 size: 14 residues. The CDR3 sequence is CASSSFSAEETQYF. CDR3 DNA sequence: TGTGCCAGCAGCTCTTTTTCCGCAGAGGAGACCCAGTACTTC. The full variable domain, with the rest looked up from reference TRBV7-8 and TRBJ2-5, is GAGVSQSPRYKVAKRGQDVALRCDPISGHVSLFWYQQALGQGPEFLTYFQNEAQLDKSGLPSDRFFAERPEGSVSTLKIQRTQQEDSAVYLCASSSFSAEETQYFGPGTRLLVL.

On this clonotype itself: Sequence at one end of the junction differs from germline and may be a read error. The chain is built from TRBV7-6 and TRBJ1-1; D is possibly TRBD1 (6 bases). Germline V CDR1 and CDR2: SGHVS, FNYEAQ. This CDR3 comprises 16 residues. The CDR3 loop is CVSSPSTGGLSTEAFF. Written as DNA, the CDR3 is TGTGTCAGCAGCCCCTCAACCGGGGGCCTGAGCACTGAAGCTTTCTTT.

The chain employs TRBV27 and TRBJ1-3; the D gene is possibly TRBD1 (5 bases). Trimming cost V 4 bases and J 4 bases, with 11 bases left between them. There are 14 residues in the CDR3. Germline CDR1 and CDR2: MNHEY and SMNVEV (reference sequence). As DNA, the CDR3 is TGTGCCAGCAGTTCGGCAGGGACGGGAAACACCATATATTTT. Translated, it gives CASSSAGTGNTIYF.

In this sample, this clonotype turned up a few times. The chain joins TRBV7-9 to TRBJ1-5; tentatively, D is TRBD1 (5 bases). Germline loops: CDR1 SEHNR, CDR2 FQNEAQ (reference sequence). Trimming took 1 base from V and 11 from J, leaving 9 bases between them. This CDR3 comprises 12 residues. The DNA for the CDR3 is TGTGCCAGCAGCTTAGGGGCCAGGGCCCAGCATTTT. Amino acid sequence: CASSLGARAQHF. The whole variable domain, filled in from reference TRBV7-9 and TRBJ1-5, reads DTGVSQNPRHKITKRGQNVTFRCDPISEHNRLYWYRQTLGQGPEFLTYFQNEAQLEKSRLLSDRFSAERPKGSFSTLEIQRTEQGDSAMYLCASSLGARAQHFGDGTRLSIL.

There are a few counts of this clonotype. The chain recombines TRBV7-6 with TRBJ2-3; TRBD1 agrees at 9 bases. The length of the CDR3 is 15 residues. V gave up 6 bases and J gave up 4 bases; unmatched junction bases: 8. From germline, CDR1 is SGHVS and CDR2 FNYEAQ. CDR3 residues: CASSDPGQGSDTQYF. The CDR3 nucleotides read TGTGCCAGCAGTGACCCGGGACAGGGCTCAGATACGCAGTATTTT.

This clonotype has a handful of counts. The rearrangement uses TRBV6-5 and TRBJ1-1; no firm D call. The CDR3 consists of 14 residues. Germline V gene sequence: CDR1 MNHEY, CDR2 SVGAGI. Trimming shortened V by 2 bases and J by 1 base, and 8 bases separated the two germline ends. The CDR3 nucleotides read TGTGCCAGCAGTTACCTCGATGGGAACACTGAAGCTTTCTTT. Its translation is CASSYLDGNTEAFF.

A few counts support this clonotype. The CDR3 DNA follows: TGTGCCAGCAGCCAAACGACTAGCGGAGAGGAGACCCAGTACTTC. It translates to CASSQTTSGEETQYF. V gene TRBV7-9 combines with J gene TRBJ2-5, with TRBD2 matching 9 bases. CDR3 length equals 15 residues. Trimming at V came to 5 bases and at J to 5 bases, leaving 9 bases not matched to a gene. The germline V gene encodes CDR1 SEHNR and CDR2 FQNEAQ (reference sequence).